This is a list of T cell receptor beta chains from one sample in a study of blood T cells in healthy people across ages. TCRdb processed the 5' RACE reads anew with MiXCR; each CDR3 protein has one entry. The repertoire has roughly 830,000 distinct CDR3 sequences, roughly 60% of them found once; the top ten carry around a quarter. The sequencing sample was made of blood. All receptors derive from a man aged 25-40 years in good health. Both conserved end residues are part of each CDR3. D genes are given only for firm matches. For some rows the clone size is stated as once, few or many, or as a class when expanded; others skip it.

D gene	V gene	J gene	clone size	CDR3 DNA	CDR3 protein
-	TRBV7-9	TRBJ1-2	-	TGTGCCAGCAGCTTATTACCCAGGATGGGTACTGGCTACACCTTC	CASSLLPRMGTGYTF
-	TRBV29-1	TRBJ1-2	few	TGCAGCGTTGAACGCGACTATGGCTACACCTTC	CSVERDYGYTF
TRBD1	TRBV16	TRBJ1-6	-	TGTGCCAGCAGCCATCCCGGGAGGGGGCCTGGTTACAATTCACCCCTCCACTTT	CASSHPGRGPGYNSPLHF
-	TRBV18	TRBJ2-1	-	TGTGCCAGCTCACGACAGCCAGCCTACAATGAGCAGTTCTTC	CASSRQPAYNEQFF
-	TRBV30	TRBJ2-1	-	TGTGCCTGGAGCTCGAATGAGCAGTTCTTC	CAWSSNEQFF
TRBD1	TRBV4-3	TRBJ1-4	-	TGCGCCAGCAGCCACCCGGGACAGGGGTTTGAAAAACTGTTTTTT	CASSHPGQGFEKLFF
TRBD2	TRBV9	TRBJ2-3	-	TGTGCCAGCAGCGTAGGGCTAGCGGGGGCCTACACAGATACGCAGTATTTT	CASSVGLAGAYTDTQYF
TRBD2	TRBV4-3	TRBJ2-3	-	TGCGCCAGCAGCCAAGAACTACTAGCGGGGGGAGAAGATACGCAGTATTTT	CASSQELLAGGEDTQYF
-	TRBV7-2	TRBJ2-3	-	TGTGCCAGCAGCCCCCAGACCGCAGATACGCAGTATTTT	CASSPQTADTQYF
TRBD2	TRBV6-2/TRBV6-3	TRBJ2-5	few	TGTGCCAGCAGCATCGGACTAGCGGGGGGACTCCAAGAGACCCAGTACTTC	CASSIGLAGGLQETQYF
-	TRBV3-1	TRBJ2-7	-	TGTGCCAGCAGCCTTTACCAGGGGGGACGTCGGGAGTACTTC	CASSLYQGGRREYF
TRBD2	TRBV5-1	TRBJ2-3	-	TGCGCCAGCAGCTGGAGCGGGGAATACACAGATACGCAGTATTTT	CASSWSGEYTDTQYF
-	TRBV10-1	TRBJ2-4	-	TGCGCCAGCAGTGAGTCGGGGTCTTGGAACATTCAGTACTTC	CASSESGSWNIQYF
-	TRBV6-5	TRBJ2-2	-	TGTGCCAGCAGCTACGCGGGAAGGGTCTCTGACACCGGGGAGCTGTTTTTT	CASSYAGRVSDTGELFF
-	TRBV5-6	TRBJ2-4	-	TGTGCCAGCAGCTTCGACAGCGAAAACATTCAGTACTTC	CASSFDSENIQYF
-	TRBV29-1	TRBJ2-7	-	TGCAGCGTTGACGTCGACAGGATGGACGAGCAGTACTTC	CSVDVDRMDEQYF
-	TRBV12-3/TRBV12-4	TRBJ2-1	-	TGTGCCAGCAGGAAGGGAGAATACAATGAGCAGTTCTTC	CASRKGEYNEQFF